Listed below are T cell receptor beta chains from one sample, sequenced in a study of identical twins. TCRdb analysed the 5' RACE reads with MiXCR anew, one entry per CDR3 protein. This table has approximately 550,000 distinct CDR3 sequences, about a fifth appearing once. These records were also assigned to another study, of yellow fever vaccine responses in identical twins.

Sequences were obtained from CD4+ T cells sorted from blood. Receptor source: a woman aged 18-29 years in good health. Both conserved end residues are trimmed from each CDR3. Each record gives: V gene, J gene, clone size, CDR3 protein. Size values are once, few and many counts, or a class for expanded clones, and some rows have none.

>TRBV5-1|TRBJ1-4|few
ASSPGVREELF
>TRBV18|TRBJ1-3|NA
ASRSSSGNTIY
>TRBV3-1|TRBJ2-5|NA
ASSQGTYQETQY
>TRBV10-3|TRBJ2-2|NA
AISLLGETGELF
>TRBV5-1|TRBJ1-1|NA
ASSTSGTTTEAF
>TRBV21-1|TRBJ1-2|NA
ASSREQQGCGYT
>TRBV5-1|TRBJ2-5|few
ASSSFSGPQETQY
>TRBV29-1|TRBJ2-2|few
SVAVQGAGELF
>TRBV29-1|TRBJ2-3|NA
SVRDNTQY
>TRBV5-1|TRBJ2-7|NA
ASSLAGTGGLFEQY
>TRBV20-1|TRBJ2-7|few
SARPGTRYEQY
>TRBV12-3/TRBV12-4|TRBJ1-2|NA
ASSFSGIGYT
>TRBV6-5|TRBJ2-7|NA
ASSYTAGGYEQY
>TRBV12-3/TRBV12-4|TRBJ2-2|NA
ASVASGRVNTGELF
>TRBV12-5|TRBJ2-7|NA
ASGDGTGGAKRY
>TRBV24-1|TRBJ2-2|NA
ATSDPTGSNTGELF
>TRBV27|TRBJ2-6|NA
ASSLGWGSGANVLT
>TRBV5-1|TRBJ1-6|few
ASSPLTGGSPLH
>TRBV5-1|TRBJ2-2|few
ASSLAVSGSTGELF
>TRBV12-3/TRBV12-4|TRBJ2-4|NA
ASSLGRQSPKNIQY
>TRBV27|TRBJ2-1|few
ASSTPRGSDNEQF
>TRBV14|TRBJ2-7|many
ASSPHGTSFYEQY
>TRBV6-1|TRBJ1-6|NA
ASTFTGISSYNSPLH
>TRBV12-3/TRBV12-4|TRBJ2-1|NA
ASSFRTSGNNEQF
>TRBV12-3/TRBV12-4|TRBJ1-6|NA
ASSPGTKDNSPLH
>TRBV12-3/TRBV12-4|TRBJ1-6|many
ASSPRDRGNSPLH
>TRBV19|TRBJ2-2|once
ASSIDLLAGAGELF
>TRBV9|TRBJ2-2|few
ASSIGTSGGTGELF
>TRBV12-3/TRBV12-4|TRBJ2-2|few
ASSPSTTFANTGELF
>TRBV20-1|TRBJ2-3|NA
SAGRGHTNTDTQY
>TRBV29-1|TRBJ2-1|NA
SVEFGTGSYNEQF
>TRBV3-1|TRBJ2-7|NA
ASSPGLAGQAYEQY
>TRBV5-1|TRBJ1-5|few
ASSPGILESNQPQH
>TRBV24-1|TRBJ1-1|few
ATSDDREAF
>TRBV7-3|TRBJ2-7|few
ATSGQGSYEQY
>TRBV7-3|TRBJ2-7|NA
ASSQYQFYEQY
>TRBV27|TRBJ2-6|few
ASSRSYAGANVLT
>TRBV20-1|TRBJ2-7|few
SARDRGYEQY
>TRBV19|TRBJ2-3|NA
ASSIMTGADTQY
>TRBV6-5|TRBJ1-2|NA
ASSYMGQAPYGYT
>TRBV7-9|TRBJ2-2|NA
ASSRRLAGGRGELF
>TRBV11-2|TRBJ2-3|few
ASSFHPGQGHTDTQY
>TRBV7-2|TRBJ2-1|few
ASSLTRGVYNEQF
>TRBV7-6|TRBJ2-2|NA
ASSPGGLGTGELF
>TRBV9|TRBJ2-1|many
AGSRGTYNEQF
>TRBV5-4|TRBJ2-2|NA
ASGQGAAGELF
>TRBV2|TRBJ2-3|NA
ASSVSTLSTDTQY
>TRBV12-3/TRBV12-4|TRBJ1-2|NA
ASSLVGTAYGYT
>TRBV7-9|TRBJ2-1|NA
ASSAARSFVNEQF
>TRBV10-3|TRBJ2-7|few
AIRGSGAYYEQY
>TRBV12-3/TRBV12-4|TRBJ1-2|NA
ASSLSQGANYGYT
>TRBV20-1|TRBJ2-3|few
SAGGYGGHTDTQY
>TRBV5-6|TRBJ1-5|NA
ASSSYRGVSPQH